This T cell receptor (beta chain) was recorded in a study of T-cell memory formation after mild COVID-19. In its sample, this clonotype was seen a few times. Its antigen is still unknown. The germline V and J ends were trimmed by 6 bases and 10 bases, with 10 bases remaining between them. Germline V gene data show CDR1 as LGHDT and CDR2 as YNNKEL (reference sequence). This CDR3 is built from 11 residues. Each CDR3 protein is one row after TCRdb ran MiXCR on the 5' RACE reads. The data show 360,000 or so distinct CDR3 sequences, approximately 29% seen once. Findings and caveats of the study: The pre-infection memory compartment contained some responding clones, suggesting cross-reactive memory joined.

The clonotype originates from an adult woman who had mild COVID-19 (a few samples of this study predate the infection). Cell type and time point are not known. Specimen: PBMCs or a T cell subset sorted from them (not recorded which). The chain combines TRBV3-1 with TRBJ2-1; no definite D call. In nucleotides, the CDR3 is TGTGCCAGCAGGGGTCGATTAGAGCAGTTCTTC. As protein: CASRGRLEQFF.